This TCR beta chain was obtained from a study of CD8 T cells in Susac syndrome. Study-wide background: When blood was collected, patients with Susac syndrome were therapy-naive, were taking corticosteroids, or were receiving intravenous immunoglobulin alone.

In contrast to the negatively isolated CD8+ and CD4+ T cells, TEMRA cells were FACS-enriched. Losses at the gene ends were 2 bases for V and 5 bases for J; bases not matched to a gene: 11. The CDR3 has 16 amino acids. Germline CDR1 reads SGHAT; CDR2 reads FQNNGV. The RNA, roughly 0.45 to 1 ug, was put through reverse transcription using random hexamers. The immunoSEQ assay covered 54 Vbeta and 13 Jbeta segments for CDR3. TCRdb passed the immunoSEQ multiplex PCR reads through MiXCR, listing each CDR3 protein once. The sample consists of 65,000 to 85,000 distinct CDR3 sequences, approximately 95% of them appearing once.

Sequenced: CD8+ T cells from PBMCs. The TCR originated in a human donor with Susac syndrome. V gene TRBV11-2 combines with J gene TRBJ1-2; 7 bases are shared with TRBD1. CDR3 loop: CASSLKGAIICYGYTF. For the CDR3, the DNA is TGTGCCAGCAGCTTAAAGGGGGCGATAATCTGTTATGGCTACACCTTC.